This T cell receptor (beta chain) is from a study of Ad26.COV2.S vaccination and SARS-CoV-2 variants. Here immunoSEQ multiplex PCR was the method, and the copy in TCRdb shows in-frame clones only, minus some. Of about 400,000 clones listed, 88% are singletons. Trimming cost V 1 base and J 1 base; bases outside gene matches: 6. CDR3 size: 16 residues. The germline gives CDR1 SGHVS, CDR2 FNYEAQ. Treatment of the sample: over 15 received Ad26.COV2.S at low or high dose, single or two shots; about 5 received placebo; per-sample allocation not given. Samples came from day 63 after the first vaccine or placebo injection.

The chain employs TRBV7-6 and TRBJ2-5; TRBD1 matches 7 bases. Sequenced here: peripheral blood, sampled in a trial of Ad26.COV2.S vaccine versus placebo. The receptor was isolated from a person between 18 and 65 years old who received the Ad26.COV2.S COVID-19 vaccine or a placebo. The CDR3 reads CASSLEGAGGQETQYF. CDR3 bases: TGTGCCAGCAGCTTAGAGGGGGCTGGCGGCCAAGAGACCCAGTACTTC.